The 22 T cell receptor beta chains below all came from one sample that was sequenced in a study of blood T cells in healthy people across ages. A second PCR, run for 7 to 11 cycles, used a sample-barcoded 5' primer plus a J-beta primer mix. TCRdb fed the 5' RACE reads into MiXCR, producing one record per CDR3 protein. Here the sample spans about 1 million distinct CDR3 sequences, roughly 45% being singletons. The material sequenced was blood. The receptors were sampled from a woman in her sixties in good health.

The rearrangement uses TRBV3-1 and TRBJ1-2; a weak D match, TRBD1 (6 bases). Germline CDR1 LGHDT, CDR2 YNNKEL (reference sequence). CDR3 length: 15 residues. V was pared by 0 bases and J by 8 bases, with 16 bases between. The CDR3 nucleotides read TGTGCCAGCAGCCAAGATGCCAGGGGCTTGGCGGGCTACACCTTC. Translation: CASSQDARGLAGYTF.

V usage is TRBV5-1 and J usage is TRBJ2-3, with 11 bases that match TRBD2. This CDR3 is built from 16 residues. Germline values: CDR1 SGHRS, CDR2 YFSETQ. The V segment lost 4 bases and the J segment 3 bases; nucleotides outside the gene matches: 7. DNA for the CDR3: TGCGCCAGCAGCACGCCGACTAGCGGGGTGACAGATACGCAGTATTTT. Its protein is CASSTPTSGVTDTQYF. The full variable domain, rest sourced from reference TRBV5-1 and TRBJ2-3, is KAGVTQTPRYLIKTRGQQVTLSCSPISGHRSVSWYQQTPGQGLQFLFEYFSETQRNKGNFPGRFSGRQFSNSRSEMNVSTLELGDSALYLCASSTPTSGVTDTQYFGPGTRLTVL.

J is TRBJ2-3 and V is TRBV6-1; tentatively, D is TRBD1 (6 bases). V was clipped by 6 bases and J by 0 bases, with 10 bases between them. This CDR3 comprises 14 residues. Germline V gene lookup returns CDR1 MNHNS and CDR2 SASEGT. The CDR3 DNA reads as TGTGCCAGCAGAACAGGGCATAGCACAGATACGCAGTATTTT. It specifies CASRTGHSTDTQYF.

V and J are TRBV7-2 and TRBJ2-5; tentatively, D is TRBD2 (5 bases). The V end was cut by 5 bases, the J end by 3 bases, with 13 bases between. The CDR3 has 14 amino acids. Germline CDR1 SGHTA, CDR2 FQGNSA. Here the CDR3 DNA reads TGTGCCAGCAGCGTAAATGGAGCGGAAGAGACCCAGTACTTC. Encoded protein: CASSVNGAEETQYF.

The V gene is TRBV5-5, the J gene TRBJ2-2; no firm D call. V was clipped by 2 bases and J by 4 bases, with 6 bases between them. Germline V gene data show CDR1 as SGHKS and CDR2 as YYEKEE (reference sequence). The CDR3 has 13 residues. CDR3 coding DNA: TGTGCCAGCAGCTTCGGCCTCACCGGGGAGCTGTTTTTT. This codes for CASSFGLTGELFF.

The CDR3 region has the DNA TGTGCCAGCAGCTTGGACAGACATGGCTACACCTTC. It specifies CASSLDRHGYTF. This rearrangement joins TRBV11-2 to TRBJ1-2; D is perhaps TRBD1 (6 bases). The germline V gene encodes CDR1 SGHAT and CDR2 FQNNGV. V dropped 3 bases and J dropped 6 bases, with 8 bases sitting between them. The CDR3 totals 12 residues. Based on the CDR3 plus reference TRBV11-2 and TRBJ1-2, the full variable domain is EAGVAQSPRYKIIEKRQSVAFWCNPISGHATLYWYQQILGQGPKLLIQFQNNGVVDDSQLPKDRFSAERLKGVDSTLKIQPAKLEDSAVYLCASSLDRHGYTFGSGTRLTVV.

Comment on this clonotype: The junction departs from the called germline gene at one end, perhaps through a read error. The CDR3 loop is CVSSTQTSGSYNEQFF. CDR3 sequence (DNA): TGTGTCAGCAGCACCCAGACTAGCGGATCCTACAATGAGCAGTTCTTC. The chain uses TRBV7-2 and TRBJ2-1; TRBD2 matches at 9 bases. Germline lookup yields CDR1 SGHTA and CDR2 FQGNSA. This CDR3 is 16 amino acids long.

This clonotype was found a few times. This chain links TRBV5-1 with TRBJ2-1; TRBD2 matches 10 bases. The CDR3 extends over 15 amino acids. Germline V CDR1 and CDR2: SGHRS, YFSETQ. The trim removed 0 bases at V and 6 bases at J, leaving 3 bases unmatched. This CDR3 reads CASSLESGRVNEQFF. The CDR3 DNA reads TGCGCCAGCAGCTTGGAGAGCGGGAGGGTCAATGAGCAGTTCTTC.

V usage is TRBV6-5 and J usage is TRBJ2-6; 8 positions match TRBD1. V lost 0 bases, J lost 3 bases, and 4 bases stayed unmatched. Germline V gives CDR1 MNHEY, CDR2 SVGAGI. CDR3 length: 17 residues. The DNA for the CDR3 is TGTGCCAGCAGTTACTCTTCAGGGGGCGTTGGGGCCAACGTCCTGACTTTC. The encoded protein is CASSYSSGGVGANVLTF.

This clonotype was seen many times. The genes are TRBV20-1 and TRBJ1-1; a weak D match, TRBD1 (6 bases). Germline assignment: CDR1 DFQATT and CDR2 SNEGSKA (reference sequence). This CDR3 region has 12 residues. V was pared by 6 bases and J by 1 base, with 9 bases between. This chain's CDR3 is CSAKQGNTEAFF. The CDR3 nucleotides are TGCAGTGCCAAACAGGGGAACACTGAAGCTTTCTTT.

This chain uses TRBV20-1 with TRBJ2-3; 7 bases align to TRBD2. The V segment lost 6 bases and the J segment 0 bases; nucleotides outside the gene matches: 9. The V gene's germline CDR1 is DFQATT and CDR2 SNEGSKA (reference sequence). The CDR3 is made up of 15 amino acids. This chain's CDR3 is CSASSLAQSTDTQYF. The CDR3 coding sequence is TGCAGTGCGTCTTCACTAGCGCAGAGCACAGATACGCAGTATTTT.

The genes are TRBV6-5 and TRBJ2-1, with 7 bases fitting TRBD1. The J segment lost 4 bases and the V segment lost 4 bases, leaving 7 bases of the junction unmatched. The CDR3 has 15 residues. Looked up from germline, CDR1 is MNHEY and CDR2 is SVGAGI. CDR3 loop: CASSLSTQGYNEQFF. The CDR3, as DNA: TGTGCCAGCAGTTTATCAACACAGGGGTACAATGAGCAGTTCTTC.

The chain couples TRBV25-1 to TRBJ2-4; 7 positions match TRBD2. TRBJ2-5 matches the DNA end more closely, so the J call is doubtful. Germline CDR1 reads MGHDK; CDR2 reads SYGVNS. The CDR3 has 16 residues. The CDR3 nucleotides read TGTGCCAGCAGTGAATATGACAGCCTAGCGGAAGAGACCCAGTACTTC. Protein product: CASSEYDSLAEETQYF.

The chain is built from TRBV3-1 and TRBJ2-7, with 8 bases fitting TRBD1. Germline-derived CDR1 and CDR2 are LGHDT and YNNKEL (reference sequence). V gave up 1 base and J gave up 10 bases; unmatched junction bases: 15. CDR3 size: 16 residues. Here the CDR3 DNA reads TGTGCCAGCAGCCAAGTGTGGCAGGGGGCCACCTTGGCCCAGTACTTC. This gives the protein CASSQVWQGATLAQYF.

This clonotype turned up a few times. This chain's CDR3 is CASSELAAYNEQFF. CDR3 DNA sequence: TGTGCCAGCAGCGAACTAGCGGCCTACAATGAGCAGTTCTTC. V gene TRBV7-9 combines with J gene TRBJ2-1, with 8 bases aligning to TRBD2. Germline V gene data show CDR1 as SEHNR and CDR2 as FQNEAQ (reference sequence). Trimming cost V 5 bases and J 2 bases; bases outside gene matches: 2. The length of the CDR3 is 14 residues.

The chain has TRBV5-1 and TRBJ2-7; 11 bases align to TRBD1. Germline lookup yields CDR1 SGHRS and CDR2 YFSETQ. CDR3 length: 15 residues. V shed 4 bases, J shed 2 bases, and the junction held 5 bases outside the gene matches. The CDR3 DNA follows: TGCGCCAGCAGCAAGGGACAGGGGGTTACCTACGAGCAGTACTTC. This translates into CASSKGQGVTYEQYF. The full variable domain, rest sourced from reference TRBV5-1 and TRBJ2-7, is KAGVTQTPRYLIKTRGQQVTLSCSPISGHRSVSWYQQTPGQGLQFLFEYFSETQRNKGNFPGRFSGRQFSNSRSEMNVSTLELGDSALYLCASSKGQGVTYEQYFGPGTRLTVT.

In this sample, this clonotype turned up a few times. V and J are TRBV27 and TRBJ2-7; 11 positions match TRBD2. CDR1 is MNHEY, CDR2 SMNVEV, per germline (reference sequence). V was pared by 0 bases and J by 4 bases, with 8 bases of the junction left unmatched. The CDR3 has 17 amino acids. CDR3 residues: CASSLSITSGRSYEQYF. The CDR3 DNA reads as TGTGCCAGCAGTTTATCGATAACTAGCGGGAGATCGTACGAGCAGTACTTC.

This rearrangement joins TRBV6-2 or TRBV6-3 to TRBJ2-7, with D perhaps matching TRBD2 (5 bases). V was clipped by 4 bases and J by 0 bases, with 10 bases between them. This CDR3 comprises 14 residues. Germline V gives CDR1 MNHEY, CDR2 SVGEGT. CDR3 coding DNA: TGTGCCAGCAGTTTTGGGGAGCTCTCCTACGAGCAGTACTTC. It is translated as CASSFGELSYEQYF.

This clonotype came up many times. The J gene is TRBJ2-5, the V gene TRBV12-3 or TRBV12-4, with 9 positions matching TRBD2. V shed 2 bases, J shed 5 bases, and the junction held 12 bases outside the gene matches. CDR3 length: 17 residues. The CDR3 region is CASSLSGTSRPEETQYF. DNA for the CDR3: TGTGCCAGCAGTTTATCGGGGACTAGCAGGCCGGAGGAGACCCAGTACTTC.

This chain links TRBV10-3 with TRBJ2-1; 8 bases map to TRBD1. V gave up 7 bases and J gave up 10 bases; unmatched junction bases: 12. Germline-derived CDR1 and CDR2 are ENHRY and SYGVKD. CDR3 length equals 14 residues. CDR3 nucleotides: TGTGCCATCAAAAGGGACAGGCTTTCCTACGAGCAGTTCTTC. This translates into CAIKRDRLSYEQFF.

The rearrangement joins TRBV9 to TRBJ2-2; 8 nucleotides agree with TRBD2. Germline V gene sequence: CDR1 SGDLS, CDR2 YYNGEE. The length of the CDR3 is 16 residues. J was trimmed by 4 bases and V by 0 bases; bases with no gene match: 5. In DNA form, the CDR3 reads TGTGCCAGCAGCGTAGGTACTAGCGGAGTCACCGGGGAGCTGTTTTTT. This sequence encodes CASSVGTSGVTGELFF.

In this sample, this clonotype turned up a few times. This chain links TRBV10-2 with TRBJ2-7; D tentatively fits TRBD1 or TRBD2 (5 bases each). Per the germline V gene, CDR1 is WSHSY and CDR2 is SAAADI. CDR3 size: 14 residues. V lost 5 bases to trimming and J lost 7 bases, with 18 bases between them. CDR3 in amino acids: CASSSLKGSREQYF. In nucleotides, the CDR3 is TGCGCCAGCAGTAGTTTAAAGGGGAGTCGGGAGCAGTACTTC.